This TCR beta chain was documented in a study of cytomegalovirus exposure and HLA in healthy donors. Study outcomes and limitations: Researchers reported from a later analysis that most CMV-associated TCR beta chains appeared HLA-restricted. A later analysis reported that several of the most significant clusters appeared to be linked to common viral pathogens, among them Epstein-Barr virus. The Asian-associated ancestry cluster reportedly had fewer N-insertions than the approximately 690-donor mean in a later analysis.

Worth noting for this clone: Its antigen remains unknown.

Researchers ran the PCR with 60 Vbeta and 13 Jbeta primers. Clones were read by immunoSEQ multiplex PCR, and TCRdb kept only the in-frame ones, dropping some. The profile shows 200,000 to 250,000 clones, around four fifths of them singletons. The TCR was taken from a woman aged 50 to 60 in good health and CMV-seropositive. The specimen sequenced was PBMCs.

This CDR3 is CASGLPGLVEQYF. The CDR3 coding sequence is TGTGCTAGTGGCCTACCGGGACTCGTCGAGCAGTACTTC. The chain employs TRBV12-5 and TRBJ2-7; tentatively, D is TRBD2 (6 bases). The CDR3 is made up of 13 amino acids. Trimming stripped 6 bases from V and 6 bases from J, with 15 bases between. Germline-derived CDR1 and CDR2 are LGHNT and FRNRAP.